This record looks at one TCR beta chain sequence and its context. The read ends 3 residues early relative to the CDR3; the germline J gene fills the gap. The sample originates from a study of T cells in women clearing cervical HPV infection. Germline CDR1 is KGHSH and CDR2 is LQKENI. V gave up 6 bases and J gave up 5 bases; unmatched junction bases: 6. The CDR3 runs to 15 residues. Assay used: immunoSEQ multiplex PCR; TCRdb lists only in-frame clones, some missing. This listing includes 34,000 or so clones. The sequence was collected from a woman between 18 and 75 years old with a cervical HPV16 infection that either progressed to CIN3+ or cleared (not recorded which). Source material: blood buffy coat. The chain is built from TRBV18 and TRBJ1-6, with TRBD1 identical over 8 bases. CDR3 bases read: TGTGCCAGCTCGGGGACAGGAATTAATAATTCACCC. This translates into CASSGTGINNSP. The full CDR3 is CASSGTGINNSPLHF.